This T cell receptor beta chain was identified during a study of identical twins. Concerning this clonotype: What it binds is not known.

Trimming at V came to 4 bases and at J to 9 bases, leaving 4 bases not matched to a gene. Germline CDR1 reads MNHEY; CDR2 reads SMNVEV (reference sequence). The CDR3 covers 13 residues. Study results and limitations: Surplus twin overlap in beta out-of-frame sequences was less pronounced.

TCRdb re-derived calls from the 5' RACE reads in MiXCR, one entry per CDR3 protein. The sample includes roughly 350,000 distinct CDR3 sequences, roughly 12% of them seen just once. These sequences were also reported in another study, on yellow fever vaccine responses in identical twins.

The specimen was CD8+ T cells sorted from blood. The chain uses TRBV27 and TRBJ2-1, with TRBD2 identical over 9 bases. The clonotype was recovered from a woman between 18 and 30 years old in good health. The CDR3 region has the DNA TGTGCCAGCAGTTCGGGACTAGCAATTGAGCAGTTCTTC. It specifies CASSSGLAIEQFF.